These 32 T cell receptor beta chains came from one sample sequenced in a study of T cells in pancreatic ductal adenocarcinoma. Profiling relied on immunoSEQ multiplex PCR, and the TCRdb table lists in-frame clones only, not all of them. The sample records over 85,000 clones, about 96% being singletons. The selected patients with pancreatic ductal adenocarcinoma had surgery but no neoadjuvant therapy. The specimen sequenced was PBMCs. All receptors come from a human donor with pancreatic ductal adenocarcinoma.

V and J are TRBV9 and TRBJ1-2, with D uncertain. V was clipped by 4 bases and J by 4 bases, with 20 bases between them. The CDR3 loop spans 16 amino acids. The germline CDR1 and CDR2 sequences are SGDLS and YYNGEE. As DNA, the CDR3 is TGTGCCAGCAGCCCTTCAACGGGGTGGGTGGCCTATGGCTACACCTTC. Protein sequence: CASSPSTGWVAYGYTF.

The V call is TRBV15, the J call TRBJ2-6; a possible D gene is TRBD1 (6 bases). Germline V gives CDR1 LNHNV, CDR2 YYDKDF (reference sequence). CDR3 size: 17 residues. V dropped 3 bases and J dropped 0 bases, with 12 bases sitting between them. Here the CDR3 DNA reads TGTGCCACCAGCAGGTACAGGGTTCCCTCTGGGGCCAACGTCCTGACTTTC. Translating gives CATSRYRVPSGANVLTF.

The chain combines TRBV6-4 with TRBJ2-2, with 9 bases fitting TRBD2. J was trimmed by 1 base and V by 5 bases; bases with no gene match: 2. Germline values: CDR1 MRHNA, CDR2 SNTAGT. The CDR3 spans 15 residues. The CDR3 loop reads CASSRLAVNTGELFF. CDR3 sequence (DNA): TGTGCCAGCAGTAGACTAGCGGTGAACACCGGGGAGCTGTTTTTT.

The rearrangement links TRBV7-2 to TRBJ2-7, with 10 nucleotides matching TRBD1. Germline V gene lookup returns CDR1 SGHTA and CDR2 FQGNSA. V was clipped by 5 bases and J by 7 bases; unmatched bases: 8. The CDR3 extends over 14 amino acids. Here the CDR3 reads CASSNRQGAWEQYF. The CDR3 region has the DNA TGTGCCAGCAGCAATCGACAGGGGGCGTGGGAGCAGTACTTC.

The J gene is TRBJ2-3, the V gene TRBV27, with TRBD1 identical over 7 bases. This CDR3 is 17 amino acids long. The germline V gene has CDR1 MNHEY and CDR2 SMNVEV (reference sequence). J gave up 2 bases and V 5 bases, and 13 bases lay outside the gene matches. CDR3 nucleotides: TGTGCCAGCAGTCCGATCCACACAGGGGAATACACAGATACGCAGTATTTT. This translates into CASSPIHTGEYTDTQYF.

In this sample, this clone turned up a few times. This chain links TRBV6-5 with TRBJ1-1, with D uncertain. V was trimmed by 2 bases and J by 4 bases, leaving 11 bases between them. This CDR3 is built from 14 residues. Germline V gene sequence: CDR1 MNHEY, CDR2 SVGAGI. Written as DNA, the CDR3 is TGTGCCAGCAGTTACGCGGGAGGGAGCACTGAAGCTTTCTTT. Translating it yields CASSYAGGSTEAFF.

This clone was seen a few times. The rearrangement uses TRBV6-4 and TRBJ2-2; D remains ambiguous. The germline V gene has CDR1 MRHNA and CDR2 SNTAGT. The V gene lost 0 bases and the J gene lost 1 base, with 6 bases spanning the gap. This CDR3 is 15 amino acids long. This CDR3 reads CASSDSNRNTGELFF. The CDR3 nucleotides are TGTGCCAGCAGTGACTCGAACAGGAACACCGGGGAGCTGTTTTTT.

The chain couples TRBV5-3 to TRBJ1-1; possible D gene TRBD1, 5 bases. TRBV5-3 belongs to the ORF category, with a function that is uncertain. Between the trimmed V and J ends, which lost 4 bases and 3 bases, there was a span of 10 bases. The CDR3 totals 13 residues. The CDR3 loop reads CARSHDSHTEAFF. DNA of the CDR3: TGTGCCAGAAGCCACGACAGTCACACTGAAGCTTTCTTT.

In nucleotides, the CDR3 is TGTGCCAGCAGCTTAACCGGGACTAGCGGGGGGGGAGAGACCCAGTACTTC. It specifies CASSLTGTSGGGETQYF. This chain uses TRBV7-2 with TRBJ2-5; 16 bases align to TRBD2. Germline-derived CDR1 and CDR2 are SGHTA and FQGNSA. This CDR3 spans 17 amino acids. The J segment lost 4 bases and the V segment lost 2 bases, leaving 4 bases of the junction unmatched.

The genes are TRBV7-7 and TRBJ2-5, with 8 bases matching TRBD2. The CDR3 is 14 residues long. After removal of 5 bases from V and 5 bases from J, the junction contained 7 bases not matched to a gene. Looked up from germline, CDR1 is SSHAT and CDR2 is FNYEAQ (reference sequence). This CDR3 reads CASSPTRLAETQYF. In nucleotides, the CDR3 is TGTGCCAGCAGCCCGACTCGACTAGCGGAGACCCAGTACTTC. Full variable domain (missing parts from reference TRBV7-7 and TRBJ2-5): GAGVSQSPRYKVTKRGQDVTLRCDPISSHATLYWYQQALGQGPEFLTYFNYEAQPDKSGLPSDRFSAERPEGSISTLTIQRTEQRDSAMYRCASSPTRLAETQYFGPGTRLLVL.

The chain uses TRBV7-9 and TRBJ2-2; the match to TRBD2 covers 9 bases. Per germline, CDR1 SEHNR and CDR2 FQNEAQ (reference sequence). The CDR3 is made up of 15 amino acids. With 5 bases clipped from V and 5 bases from J, the junction kept 6 bases outside the gene matches. In DNA form, the CDR3 reads TGTGCCAGCAGCCGAGCGGGAGGCGGTACCGGGGAGCTGTTTTTT. It translates to CASSRAGGGTGELFF.

This chain joins TRBV28 and TRBJ2-3; the D is unclear. From germline, CDR1 is MDHEN and CDR2 SYDVKM. The V and J ends lost 3 bases and 6 bases respectively, with 4 bases between them. The CDR3 has 11 residues. The CDR3 spells CASSLYDTQYF. The CDR3 DNA reads TGTGCCAGCAGTTTGTATGATACGCAGTATTTT.

The chain couples TRBV5-1 to TRBJ2-7, with D possibly TRBD2 on 5 matching bases. This CDR3 is built from 14 residues. The germline V and J ends were trimmed by 7 bases and 2 bases, with 16 bases remaining between them. Germline CDR1 reads SGHRS; CDR2 reads YFSETQ. DNA for the CDR3: TGCGCCAGCTCCCCCCCTAGCAGCACCTACGAGCAGTACTTC. Its translation: CASSPPSSTYEQYF.

The chain combines TRBV19 with TRBJ2-6, with a tentative D call TRBD2 (6 bases). The CDR3 spans 14 residues. CDR1 and CDR2 from the germline V gene are LNHDA and SQIVND (reference sequence). In DNA form, the CDR3 reads TGTGTCTCGGCTCCGGGGGCTGGGGCCAACGTCCTGACTTTC. This codes for CVSAPGAGANVLTF.

V is TRBV7-6 and J is TRBJ2-1; 12 positions agree with TRBD2. Per the germline V gene, CDR1 is SGHVS and CDR2 is FNYEAQ. The V and J ends lost 5 bases and 6 bases, in that order; junction bases with no gene match: 2. This CDR3 region has 14 residues. The CDR3 reads CASSPSGRGNEQFF. CDR3 nucleotide sequence: TGTGCCAGCAGCCCTAGCGGGAGGGGCAATGAGCAGTTCTTC.

This chain uses TRBV6-1 with TRBJ1-3, with D possibly TRBD1 on 5 matching bases. Trimming shortened V by 7 bases and J by 2 bases, and 15 bases separated the two germline ends. The CDR3 spans 15 residues. Germline CDR1 MNHNS, CDR2 SASEGT. This CDR3 is CASTPSGGAGNTIYF. As DNA, the CDR3 is TGTGCCAGCACCCCCTCAGGAGGGGCTGGAAACACCATATATTTT.

CDR3 sequence: CASSPGAPNQPQHF. The CDR3 DNA follows: TGTGCCAGCTCACCAGGGGCCCCTAATCAGCCCCAGCATTTT. The chain uses TRBV18 and TRBJ1-5; D perhaps matches TRBD1 (5 bases). Trimming removed 2 bases at V and 4 bases at J, with 9 bases between. The CDR3 totals 14 residues. Germline V gene sequence: CDR1 KGHSH, CDR2 LQKENI.

The V call is TRBV16, the J call TRBJ2-7; D may be TRBD1 (6 bases). The CDR3 has 13 residues. The V gene lost 6 bases and the J gene lost 3 bases, with 12 bases spanning the gap. The V gene's germline CDR1 is KGHSY and CDR2 FQNENV. The chain's CDR3 is CASSAGTNYEQYF. CDR3 nucleotide sequence: TGTGCCAGCAGTGCCGGGACAAACTACGAGCAGTACTTC. The full variable domain, rest sourced from reference TRBV16 and TRBJ2-7, is GEEVAQTPKHLVRGEGQKAKLYCAPIKGHSYVFWYQQVLKNEFKFLISFQNENVFDETGMPKERFSAKCLPNSPCSLEIQATKLEDSAVYFCASSAGTNYEQYFGPGTRLTVT.

The chain employs TRBV27 and TRBJ2-2; D perhaps matches TRBD2 (7 bases). The germline V and J ends were trimmed by 11 bases and 6 bases, with 10 bases remaining between them. Per the germline V gene, CDR1 is MNHEY and CDR2 is SMNVEV (reference sequence). The CDR3 covers 11 residues. CDR3 bases: TGTGCCGCGGGGGCGTCCGGGGAGCTGTTTTTT. Translation: CAAGASGELFF.

CDR3 sequence (DNA): TGTGCCAGCAGCTTAGGGCTAGCGGGAGGAGGCAATGAGCAGTTCTTC. Translated: CASSLGLAGGGNEQFF. The chain links TRBV7-3 to TRBJ2-1; 11 bases line up with TRBD2. J was trimmed by 6 bases and V by 2 bases; bases with no gene match: 6. The CDR3 loop spans 16 amino acids. Looked up from germline, CDR1 is SGHTA and CDR2 is FQGTGA.

The gene calls are TRBV30 and TRBJ2-1; 11 bases match TRBD2. Losses at the gene ends were 0 bases for V and 10 bases for J; bases not matched to a gene: 5. From germline, CDR1 is GTSNPN and CDR2 SVGIG (reference sequence). The CDR3 totals 14 residues. This CDR3 is CAWSVTTSGMEQFF. The CDR3 nucleotides are TGTGCCTGGAGTGTAACGACTAGCGGGATGGAGCAGTTCTTC.

This chain joins TRBV27 and TRBJ1-1; tentatively, D is TRBD1 (5 bases). Deletions cut 6 bases from V and 4 bases from J, with 12 bases between. Germline values: CDR1 MNHEY, CDR2 SMNVEV (reference sequence). The CDR3 extends over 13 amino acids. CDR3 sequence (DNA): TGTGCCAGCAGCCCAGGGTTAGGCACTGAAGCTTTCTTT. Protein sequence: CASSPGLGTEAFF.

The V call is TRBV7-9, the J call TRBJ2-1; a weak D match, TRBD1 (5 bases). CDR3 length: 17 residues. Germline CDR1 and CDR2: SEHNR and FQNEAQ (reference sequence). Trimming cost V 4 bases and J 2 bases, with 18 bases left between them. For the CDR3, the DNA is TGTGCCAGCAGCTCAGCGTCGGGTGGGGCGCCCTACAATGAGCAGTTCTTC. As protein: CASSSASGGAPYNEQFF.

This chain links TRBV5-4 with TRBJ2-2; no firm D call. Between the trimmed V and J ends, which lost 4 bases and 2 bases, there was a span of 6 bases. From germline, CDR1 is SGHNT and CDR2 YYREEE (reference sequence). The CDR3 has 13 amino acids. CDR3 sequence reads: CASSQTNTGELFF. The CDR3 DNA reads TGTGCCAGCAGCCAGACTAACACCGGGGAGCTGTTTTTT.

The V gene is TRBV6-6, the J gene TRBJ1-5, with 7 bases aligning to TRBD1. The CDR3 extends over 16 amino acids. J lost 0 bases, V lost 4 bases, and 6 bases had no gene match. Germline V gene lookup returns CDR1 MNHNY and CDR2 SVGAGI (reference sequence). Here the CDR3 DNA reads TGTGCCAGCAGTTCGGAGACAGGGAATAGCAATCAGCCCCAGCATTTT. Residues: CASSSETGNSNQPQHF.

The J gene is TRBJ2-5, the V gene TRBV11-2, with 8 bases aligning to TRBD2. The germline CDR1 and CDR2 sequences are SGHAT and FQNNGV. Trimming at V came to 8 bases and at J to 4 bases, leaving 18 bases not matched to a gene. This CDR3 region has 17 residues. Here the CDR3 DNA reads TGTGCCAGCGTTGGTGTACTCAGCGGGAGTTCCCCAGAGACCCAGTACTTC. This sequence encodes CASVGVLSGSSPETQYF.

This clone was counted once. This chain connects TRBV2 to TRBJ2-3, with 12 bases lining up with TRBD2. The CDR3 consists of 16 residues. Germline-derived CDR1 and CDR2 are SNHLY and FYNNEI. With 6 bases clipped from V and 4 bases from J, the junction kept 8 bases outside the gene matches. The CDR3 DNA reads as TGTGCCAGCAGGAGACTAGCGGGAGCCGAGGCAGATACGCAGTATTTT. Translating gives CASRRLAGAEADTQYF.

CDR3 residues: CASSWDSYGYTF. The DNA of the CDR3 is TGCGCCAGCAGCTGGGACAGCTATGGCTACACCTTC. This chain links TRBV5-1 with TRBJ1-2, with 7 nucleotides matching TRBD1. This CDR3 has 12 residues. From germline, CDR1 is SGHRS and CDR2 YFSETQ. Trimming at V came to 3 bases and at J to 4 bases, leaving 0 bases not matched to a gene.

The chain has TRBV11-2 and TRBJ1-2; TRBD1 matches 9 bases. The CDR3 sequence is 15 residues long. Per the germline V gene, CDR1 is SGHAT and CDR2 is FQNNGV. J lost 4 bases, V lost 3 bases, and 6 bases had no gene match. The CDR3, as DNA: TGTGCCAGCAGCTTGGGACAGGGTGAGGGCTATGGCTACACCTTC. Its protein is CASSLGQGEGYGYTF.

The gene calls are TRBV18 and TRBJ2-3; D call uncertain. Germline V gene sequence: CDR1 KGHSH, CDR2 LQKENI. CDR3 length equals 16 residues. The ends were cut back, 0 bases at V and 3 bases at J, with 13 bases in the middle. For the CDR3, the DNA is TGTGCCAGCTCACCACCCGGCCGGGTCGATACAGATACGCAGTATTTT. This gives the protein CASSPPGRVDTDTQYF. Drawing the rest from reference TRBV18 and TRBJ2-3, the complete variable domain is NAGVMQNPRHLVRRRGQEARLRCSPMKGHSHVYWYRQLPEEGLKFMVYLQKENIIDESGMPKERFSAEFPKEGPSILRIQQVVRGDSAAYFCASSPPGRVDTDTQYFGPGTRLTVL.

The V call is TRBV5-1, the J call TRBJ1-2; weak D call: TRBD1 (5 bases). The CDR3 contains 14 residues. Trimming shortened V by 4 bases and J by 8 bases, and 18 bases separated the two germline ends. Germline CDR1 reads SGHRS; CDR2 reads YFSETQ. CDR3 amino acids: CASSPTQGVYGYTF. The CDR3 DNA sequence: TGCGCCAGCAGCCCAACCCAGGGTGTCTACGGCTACACCTTC.

This clone was counted only a few times. This chain joins TRBV5-1 and TRBJ1-3; TRBD1 aligns across 7 bases. The CDR3 runs 17 residues. Looked up from germline, CDR1 is SGHRS and CDR2 is YFSETQ. V was clipped by 4 bases and J by 0 bases; unmatched bases: 10. The CDR3 region is CASSQTGQSYSGNTIYF. Here the CDR3 DNA reads TGCGCCAGCAGCCAGACGGGACAGTCATACTCTGGAAACACCATATATTTT.